Sequencing of this T cell receptor beta chain was carried out in a study of shared T cell receptors in the human thymus. Sequenced by immunoSEQ multiplex PCR; TCRdb stores in-frame clones only, minus some. Of over 450,000 clones listed, 78% are singletons. Germline loops: CDR1 MNHEY, CDR2 SMNVEV (reference sequence). The V and J ends lost 3 bases and 6 bases, in that order; junction bases with no gene match: 9. The CDR3 is made up of 15 amino acids. The same sample was also studied in work on human thymus T cells. Per that paper: Thymus pieces cut out during corrective heart surgery were the tissue that was used. Within thymic and blood repertoires, V and J gene usage appeared to be biased. Unrelated individuals reportedly shared highly overlapping thymic TCR repertoires.

The origin of this receptor is a boy less than two years old with a congenital heart defect. Sequenced input: thymocytes. The chain links TRBV27 to TRBJ2-7; 9 bases fit TRBD2. The DNA of the CDR3 is TGTGCCAGCAGTTTCAACCAGCGGGAGGCCTGCGAGCAGTACTTC. This codes for CASSFNQREACEQYF.